Below, 10 T cell receptor beta chains from the same sample are listed, as sequenced in a study of cytomegalovirus exposure and HLA in healthy donors. The PCR had 60 Vbeta and 13 Jbeta primers. Produced via immunoSEQ multiplex PCR; TCRdb's table is partial and in-frame only. Here the sample spans about 140,000 clones, about 80% being singletons. Sequenced material: PBMCs. The receptors stem from a man in his forties in good health and CMV-seronegative.

The V and J genes are TRBV7-9 and TRBJ1-2; no clear D gene. CDR3 size: 11 residues. Germline values: CDR1 SEHNR, CDR2 FQNEAQ (reference sequence). The V and J ends lost 1 base and 8 bases respectively, with 5 bases between them. The CDR3 loop is CASSLVEGYTF. The CDR3 DNA reads TGTGCCAGCAGCTTAGTTGAGGGCTACACCTTC.

This clone was counted once. The V and J genes are TRBV11-2 and TRBJ2-5, with 10 bases lining up with TRBD2. The V gene end was trimmed by 5 bases and the J gene end by 2 bases; junction bases not matched to a gene: 8. The CDR3 has 16 residues. Germline V CDR1 and CDR2: SGHAT, FQNNGV. The CDR3: CASSITTSGAQETQYF. CDR3 sequence (DNA): TGTGCCAGCAGCATAACCACTAGCGGGGCTCAAGAGACCCAGTACTTC.

The rearrangement uses TRBV15 and TRBJ1-6, with TRBD1 as a possible D gene (5 bases). Trimming left V 3 bases short and J 7 bases short, with 10 bases between. This CDR3 has 14 residues. Germline V CDR1 and CDR2: LNHNV, YYDKDF (reference sequence). The DNA for the CDR3 is TGTGCCACCAGCAGGGACAACAACAATTCACCCCTCCACTTT. It specifies CATSRDNNNSPLHF.

This clone was found a few times. V gene TRBV7-9 combines with J gene TRBJ2-7; a possible D gene is TRBD1 (5 bases). V gave up 1 base and J gave up 6 bases, with 19 bases separating them. CDR3 length equals 16 residues. Germline CDR1 is SEHNR and CDR2 is FQNEAQ (reference sequence). CDR3 loop: CASSLVAGLSSPEQYF. The CDR3 nucleotides read TGTGCCAGCAGCTTAGTGGCAGGGCTCTCCTCCCCCGAGCAGTACTTC.

The chain links TRBV5-4 to TRBJ2-4; TRBD1 aligns across 7 bases. The CDR3 has 16 residues. CDR1 and CDR2 from the germline V gene are SGHNT and YYREEE (reference sequence). With 7 bases clipped from V and 2 bases from J, the junction kept 12 bases outside the gene matches. In DNA form, the CDR3 reads TGTGCCAGCGCCACCGGGACAGAGGGGACCAAAAACATTCAGTACTTC. This encodes CASATGTEGTKNIQYF.

The chain has TRBV7-8 and TRBJ2-7; weak D call: TRBD1 (7 bases). Germline CDR1 and CDR2: SGHVS and FQNEAQ. The CDR3 has 13 amino acids. The V end was cut by 7 bases, the J end by 6 bases, with 16 bases between. CDR3 amino acids: CASNPGGMGEQYF. CDR3 bases: TGTGCCAGCAACCCAGGGGGGATGGGCGAGCAGTACTTC.

This rearrangement joins TRBV7-6 to TRBJ2-5; a weak D match, TRBD2 (5 bases). Germline V lookup: CDR1 SGHVS, CDR2 FNYEAQ. V was clipped by 3 bases and J by 5 bases, with 10 bases between them. This CDR3 comprises 13 residues. The CDR3 spells CASSLGGGETQYF. CDR3 nucleotides: TGTGCCAGCAGCTTGGGCGGCGGGGAGACCCAGTACTTC.

This clone appeared a single time. V usage is TRBV7-2 and J usage is TRBJ1-1; 7 bases match TRBD1. This CDR3 has 16 residues. The junction had 11 bases not matched to a gene; V was cut back by 5 bases and J by 2 bases. Germline V gene data show CDR1 as SGHTA and CDR2 as FQGNSA. CDR3 bases: TGTGCCAGCAGCAACCGGGACAGACTCCCCAACACTGAAGCTTTCTTT. It specifies CASSNRDRLPNTEAFF.

The chain has TRBV9 and TRBJ1-1, with unresolved D. Germline loops: CDR1 SGDLS, CDR2 YYNGEE. The germline V and J ends were trimmed by 3 bases and 1 base, with 7 bases remaining between them. This CDR3 region has 13 residues. Written as DNA, the CDR3 is TGTGCCAGCAGCGCGTCAGGGAACACTGAAGCTTTCTTT. Its protein is CASSASGNTEAFF.

The V and J genes are TRBV11-2 and TRBJ1-5; no firm D call. Germline V lookup: CDR1 SGHAT, CDR2 FQNNGV. The CDR3 is 12 residues long. V was shortened by 1 base and J by 5 bases, with 3 bases between the two germline ends. The CDR3 sequence is CASSLADQPQHF. As DNA, the CDR3 is TGTGCCAGCAGCTTAGCAGATCAGCCCCAGCATTTT.